Below, 2 T cell receptor beta chains from the same sample are listed, as sequenced in a study of cytomegalovirus exposure and HLA in healthy donors. PCR amplification relied on 60 Vbeta primers (plus 13 Jbeta primers). TCRdb's table, derived via immunoSEQ multiplex PCR, lists solely in-frame clones and lacks some. The profile shows about 140,000 clones, 60% to 85% of them singletons. Sequencing was done on a sample of PBMCs. The source of these receptors is a male donor in good health and CMV-seronegative.

CDR3 DNA sequence: TGTGCCAGCAGCTTGGACAGGTGGAATGAGCAGTTCTTC. Translated, it gives CASSLDRWNEQFF. V gene TRBV7-9 combines with J gene TRBJ2-1; 7 nucleotides align to TRBD1. The CDR3 spans 13 residues. Trimming removed 3 bases from V and 7 bases from J; junction bases left unmatched: 3. Germline V gives CDR1 SEHNR, CDR2 FQNEAQ (reference sequence). The whole variable domain, filled in from reference TRBV7-9 and TRBJ2-1, reads DTGVSQNPRHKITKRGQNVTFRCDPISEHNRLYWYRQTLGQGPEFLTYFQNEAQLEKSRLLSDRFSAERPKGSFSTLEIQRTEQGDSAMYLCASSLDRWNEQFFGPGTRLTVL.

The gene calls are TRBV5-4 and TRBJ2-7; 8 nucleotides match TRBD1. Germline V gene data show CDR1 as SGHNT and CDR2 as YYREEE (reference sequence). V was clipped by 4 bases and J by 5 bases; unmatched bases: 8. This CDR3 contains 14 residues. Here the CDR3 reads CASSRDRWDNEQYF. The CDR3 nucleotides are TGTGCCAGCAGCCGGGACAGGTGGGATAACGAGCAGTACTTC.